The clone carrying this T cell receptor (beta chain) was recorded at least ten times. Its matching antigen is unknown. One end of the junction varies from germline; a read error may be responsible. The source material, about 19-30 mg of unsorted bulk tissue, was used to co-extract RNA and DNA. Five separate regions per tumor were sampled. All of the tumor samples contained over 75% viable tumor cells. This sample is drawn from a study of tumor-infiltrating lymphocytes in primary liver carcinoma. The researchers produced TCR beta cDNA from 500 to 550 ng total RNA with a constant-region primer. Sequencing libraries for TCR beta derived from three nested multiplex PCR rounds that used slightly modified ARM-PCR. The first two PCR rounds used TRBV1-TRBV30 primers with a Cbeta primer, roughly 10 cycles each. Via MiXCR, TCRdb re-called the multiplex PCR reads, giving one row per CDR3 protein. The table has roughly 200,000 distinct CDR3 sequences, over 80% seen once; the top ten hold 15% to 20%.

The length of the CDR3 is 12 residues. Germline CDR1 and CDR2: SQVTM and ANQGSEA. General observations from the study: Blood had a significantly lower top-250-clone fraction than tumors did (p = 0.039).

Sequenced material: tumor tissue from primary liver carcinoma. The source is a man aged 35 to 55 with primary liver carcinoma and hepatitis B virus infection. The chain employs TRBV29-1 and TRBJ1-4, with D hard to call. CDR3 sequence (DNA): TGCAGCGCTCAGTCCGATCTTGGAAAACTTTTTTTT. It codes for CSAQSDLGKLFF. Looking up the rest from reference TRBV29-1 and TRBJ1-4 gives the full variable domain: SAVISQKPSRDICQRGTSLTIQCQVDSQVTMMFWYRQQPGQSLTLIATANQGSEATYESGFVIDKFPISRPNLTFSTLTVSNMSPEDSSIYLCSAQSDLGKLFFGSGTQLSVL.